The clone carrying this T cell receptor beta chain has only a few counts. The data belong to a study of blood T cell repertoires in COVID-19. As for the study in general: The United States, Italy and Spain supplied acute and convalescent COVID-19 samples. PBMCs, B-cell-depleted T cells, or T cells were the source of the cDNA or gDNA that made up the material.

A Seattle source enrolled patients during active infection and followed them longitudinally. The CDR3 consists of 15 residues. Germline V gene sequence: CDR1 LNHDA, CDR2 SQIVND (reference sequence). Losses at the gene ends were 5 bases for V and 6 bases for J; bases not matched to a gene: 6. Methods used by the authors: Amplification of reference gene primers was used by the study to estimate nucleated cell counts. Libraries were prepared by immunoSEQ multiplex PCR; TCRdb keeps only in-frame clonotypes and omits some of them. V and J calls and clone size are those listed in that table; D and trimming were worked out from the DNA. The table lists approximately 78,000 clones, more than 85% of them singletons.

Material: peripheral blood. This receptor was taken from a man aged 50 or older with COVID-19, enrolled during active disease. The V and J genes are TRBV19 and TRBJ2-2, with 10 bases that match TRBD1. The CDR3 loop is CASSGTGEGAGELFF. The CDR3 bases are TGTGCCAGTAGTGGGACAGGGGAAGGCGCCGGGGAGCTGTTTTTT.